This TCR beta chain was found in a study of brain T cells in children with intractable seizures. Using immunoSEQ multiplex PCR, the repertoire was profiled, and TCRdb retains in-frame clones only, with some absent. The sample yields 110,000 or so clones, roughly 94% seen once. As to this clone: As yet, its antigen is unknown.

The CDR3 is 20 residues long. V lost 1 base and J 4 bases, leaving 28 bases between the germline ends. The V gene's germline CDR1 is LGHDT and CDR2 YNNKEL (reference sequence). Study results and caveats: Patients' HCMV serostatus was unknown; virus specificity rests on CDR3 similarity alone.

The TCR was taken from a boy younger than two with hemimegalencephaly and intractable seizures. The sequences come from peripheral blood, collected at surgery. The chain has TRBV3-1 (or the pseudogene TRBV3-2) and TRBJ1-2, with a possible D match to TRBD1 (5 bases). As DNA, the CDR3 is TGTGCCAGCAGCCAAGCGCCGACAGTCATCTTACCCCCCGAATCCTATGGCTACACCTTC. This encodes CASSQAPTVILPPESYGYTF.